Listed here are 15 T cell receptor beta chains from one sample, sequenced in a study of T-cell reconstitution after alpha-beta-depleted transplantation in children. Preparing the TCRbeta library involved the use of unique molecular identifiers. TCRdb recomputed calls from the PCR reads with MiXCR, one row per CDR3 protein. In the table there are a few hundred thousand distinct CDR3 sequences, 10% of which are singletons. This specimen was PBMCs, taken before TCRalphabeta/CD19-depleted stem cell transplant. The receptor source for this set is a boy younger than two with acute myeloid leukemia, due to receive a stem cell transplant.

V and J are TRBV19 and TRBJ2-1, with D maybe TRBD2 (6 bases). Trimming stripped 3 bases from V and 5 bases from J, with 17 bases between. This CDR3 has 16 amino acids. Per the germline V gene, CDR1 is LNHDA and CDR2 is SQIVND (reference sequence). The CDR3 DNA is TGTGCCAGTAGTATTTGGGGACTCCCGGGGCACAATGAGCAGTTCTTC. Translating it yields CASSIWGLPGHNEQFF.

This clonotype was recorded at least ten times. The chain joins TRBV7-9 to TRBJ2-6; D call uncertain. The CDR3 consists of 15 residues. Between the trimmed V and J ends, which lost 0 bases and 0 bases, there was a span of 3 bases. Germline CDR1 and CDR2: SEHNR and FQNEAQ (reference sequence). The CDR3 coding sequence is TGTGCCAGCAGCTTAGCCAGCTCTGGGGCCAACGTCCTGACTTTC. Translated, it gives CASSLASSGANVLTF.

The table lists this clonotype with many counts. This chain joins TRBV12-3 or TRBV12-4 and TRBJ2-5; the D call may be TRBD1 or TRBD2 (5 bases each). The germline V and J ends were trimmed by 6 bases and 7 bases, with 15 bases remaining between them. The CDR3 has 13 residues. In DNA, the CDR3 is TGTGCCAGCAGCCTGGGACGGCCGGGGACCCAGTACTTC. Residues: CASSLGRPGTQYF.

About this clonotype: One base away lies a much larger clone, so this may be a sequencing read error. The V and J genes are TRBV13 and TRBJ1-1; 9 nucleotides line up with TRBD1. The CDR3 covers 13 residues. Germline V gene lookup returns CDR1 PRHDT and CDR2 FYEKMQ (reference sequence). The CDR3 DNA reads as TGTGCCAGCAGCTACAGGGGGCCCACTGAAGCTTACTTT. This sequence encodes CASSYRGPTEAYF.

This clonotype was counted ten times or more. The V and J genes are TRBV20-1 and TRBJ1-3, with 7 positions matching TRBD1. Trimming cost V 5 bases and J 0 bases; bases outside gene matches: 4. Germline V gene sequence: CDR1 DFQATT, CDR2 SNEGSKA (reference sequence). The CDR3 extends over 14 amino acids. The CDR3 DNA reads TGCAGTGCTCTGCGGGACAGCTCTGGAAACACCATATATTTT. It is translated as CSALRDSSGNTIYF.

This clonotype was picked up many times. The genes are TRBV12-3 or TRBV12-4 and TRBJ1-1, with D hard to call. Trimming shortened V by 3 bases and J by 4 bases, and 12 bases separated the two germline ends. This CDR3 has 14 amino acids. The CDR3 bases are TGTGCCAGCAGTTTGGGGTCCATGGGCACTGAAGCTTTCTTT. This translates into CASSLGSMGTEAFF.

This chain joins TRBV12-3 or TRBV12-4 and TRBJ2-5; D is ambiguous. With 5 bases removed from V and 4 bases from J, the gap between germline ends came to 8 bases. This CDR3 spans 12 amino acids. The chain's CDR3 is CASSPHRETQYF. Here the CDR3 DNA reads TGTGCCAGCAGTCCCCACCGAGAGACCCAGTACTTC.

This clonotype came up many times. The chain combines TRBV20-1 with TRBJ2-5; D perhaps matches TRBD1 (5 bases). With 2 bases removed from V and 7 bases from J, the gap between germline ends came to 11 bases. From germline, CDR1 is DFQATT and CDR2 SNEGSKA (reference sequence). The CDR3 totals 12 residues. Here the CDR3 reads CSARTTGRTQYF. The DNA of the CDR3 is TGCAGTGCTAGAACCACAGGCCGGACCCAGTACTTC.

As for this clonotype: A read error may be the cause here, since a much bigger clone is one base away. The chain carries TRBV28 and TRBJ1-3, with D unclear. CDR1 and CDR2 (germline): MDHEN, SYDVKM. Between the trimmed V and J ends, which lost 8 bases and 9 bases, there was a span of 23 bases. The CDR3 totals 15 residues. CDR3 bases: TGTGCCAGCTTGCGACGGCACCCCCTGGTCGGCACCATATATTTT. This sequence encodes CASLRRHPLVGTIYF.

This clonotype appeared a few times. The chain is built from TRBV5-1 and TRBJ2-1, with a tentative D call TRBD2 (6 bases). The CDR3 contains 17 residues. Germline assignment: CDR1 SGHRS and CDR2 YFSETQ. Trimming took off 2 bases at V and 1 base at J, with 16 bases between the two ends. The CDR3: CASSFRYSGVSYNEQFF. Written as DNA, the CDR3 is TGCGCCAGCAGCTTTCGCTATAGCGGTGTTTCCTACAATGAGCAGTTCTTC.

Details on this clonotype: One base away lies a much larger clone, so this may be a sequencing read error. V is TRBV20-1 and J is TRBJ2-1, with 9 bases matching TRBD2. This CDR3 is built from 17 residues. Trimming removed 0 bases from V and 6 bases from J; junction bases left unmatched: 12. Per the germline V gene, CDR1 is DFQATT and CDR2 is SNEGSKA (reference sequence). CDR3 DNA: TGCAGTGCTAGAGATCAATGGACTAGCGAGAGTTCCAATGAGCAGTTCTTC. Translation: CSARDQWTSESSNEQFF.

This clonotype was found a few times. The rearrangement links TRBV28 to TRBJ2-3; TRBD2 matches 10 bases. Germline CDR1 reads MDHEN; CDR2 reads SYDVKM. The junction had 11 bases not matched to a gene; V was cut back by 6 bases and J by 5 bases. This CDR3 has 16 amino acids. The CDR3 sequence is CASRPHGERGGDTQYF. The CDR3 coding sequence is TGTGCCAGCAGGCCTCACGGGGAGCGGGGGGGAGATACGCAGTATTTT.

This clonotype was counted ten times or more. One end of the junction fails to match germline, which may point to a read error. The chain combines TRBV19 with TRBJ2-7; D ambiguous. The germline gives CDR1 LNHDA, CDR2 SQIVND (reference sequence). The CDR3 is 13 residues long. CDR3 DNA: TGTGCCAGTAGTAAGTCCCTCTCCTACGAGCAGTACTTT. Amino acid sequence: CASSKSLSYEQYF.

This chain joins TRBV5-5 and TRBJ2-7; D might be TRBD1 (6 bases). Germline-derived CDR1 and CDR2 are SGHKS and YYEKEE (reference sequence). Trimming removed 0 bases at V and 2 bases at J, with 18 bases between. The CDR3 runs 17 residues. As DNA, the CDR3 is TGTGCCAGCAGCTTGGATTACAGGGAGAGGCTCACCTACGAGCAGTACTTC. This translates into CASSLDYRERLTYEQYF.

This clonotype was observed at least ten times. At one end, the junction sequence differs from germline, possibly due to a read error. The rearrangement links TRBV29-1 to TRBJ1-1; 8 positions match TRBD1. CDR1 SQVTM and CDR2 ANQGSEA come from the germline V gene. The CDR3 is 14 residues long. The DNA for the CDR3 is TGCAGCGTTGGACTTCGGACAGGGTCGACTGGAGCTTTCTTT. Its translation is CSVGLRTGSTGAFF.